Below, one TCR beta chain is given with its context. These data originate in a study of cytomegalovirus exposure and HLA in healthy donors. The method was immunoSEQ multiplex PCR; TCRdb's version includes in-frame clones alone and lacks a portion of them. This table has over 200,000 clones, around 90% appearing once. The CDR3 consists of 17 residues. CDR1 SGHVS and CDR2 FNYEAQ come from the germline V gene. V was trimmed by 0 bases and J by 2 bases, leaving 15 bases between them. The clonotype was recovered from a woman between 25 and 40 years old in good health and CMV-seronegative. The source material was PBMCs. The rearrangement joins TRBV7-6 to TRBJ2-3; perhaps TRBD1 as D (6 bases). CDR3 coding DNA: TGTGCCAGCAGCTTAGCGATAGCAGGGGAATTCACAGATACGCAGTATTTT. Translation: CASSLAIAGEFTDTQYF.